This TCR beta chain was recovered during a study of blood T cell repertoires in COVID-19. In the study's own analysis: Researchers report that nucleated cell counts were estimated from reference gene primer amplification. The repertoire was sequenced with immunoSEQ multiplex PCR; TCRdb's copy has only in-frame clones and lacks some. The DNA was the basis for D and trimming; V, J and clone size are from that table. The repertoire holds over 200,000 clones, with around four fifths as singletons. The germline V gene has CDR1 MNHEY and CDR2 SVGAGI. Trimming removed 4 bases from V and 11 bases from J, with 23 bases in between. CDR3 length: 15 residues.

The chain carries TRBV6-5 and TRBJ1-1; D is perhaps TRBD1 (5 bases). The sequence was collected from a woman aged 80 or over with active or convalescent COVID-19. Sequences were obtained from peripheral blood. In nucleotides, the CDR3 is TGTGCCAGCAGTTCCGAACCCAGGGTAGCAATGAATGCTTTCTTT. It codes for CASSSEPRVAMNAFF.